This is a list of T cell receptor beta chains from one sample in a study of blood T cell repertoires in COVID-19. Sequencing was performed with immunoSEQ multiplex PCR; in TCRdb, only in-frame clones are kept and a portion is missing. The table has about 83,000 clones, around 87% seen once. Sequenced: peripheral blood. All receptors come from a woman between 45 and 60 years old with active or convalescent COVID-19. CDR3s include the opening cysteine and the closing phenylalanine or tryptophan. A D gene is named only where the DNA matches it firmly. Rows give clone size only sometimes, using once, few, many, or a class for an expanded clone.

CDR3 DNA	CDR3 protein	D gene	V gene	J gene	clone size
TGTGCCAGCTCACTAGATCAGACAGCGGGCGAGCCCCAGCATTTT	CASSLDQTAGEPQHF	NA	TRBV18	TRBJ1-5	NA
TGTGCCTGGAGTGTAACGGCGCAGGGAGGTGGCTACACCTTC	CAWSVTAQGGGYTF	NA	TRBV30	TRBJ1-2	NA
TGTGCCAGCTGGCCAGGGGACGTCCACGAGCAGTACTTC	CASWPGDVHEQYF	NA	TRBV6-5	TRBJ2-7	NA
TGTGCCAGCAGCGCGTATTTTGGCACTGAAGCTTTCTTT	CASSAYFGTEAFF	NA	TRBV7-2	TRBJ1-1	NA
TGTGCCAGCAGCCAAGATATAGGACTAGCGGGGTTCCTTGAGCAGTTCTTC	CASSQDIGLAGFLEQFF	TRBD2	TRBV4-2	TRBJ2-1	NA
TGTGCCGCATCCCGGGACAGGAACACTGAAGCTTTCTTT	CAASRDRNTEAFF	TRBD1	TRBV10-3	TRBJ1-1	NA
TGTGCCAGCTCACCTGTACAGGGGTCGGCCAATGGCTACACCTTC	CASSPVQGSANGYTF	TRBD1	TRBV18	TRBJ1-2	NA
TGTGCCAGCAGGGAGGAAGGGGGACGTAATTCACCCCTCCACTTT	CASREEGGRNSPLHF	NA	TRBV11-2	TRBJ1-6	NA
TGTGCCAGCAGCCCCCGGACAGGGGACGGGAACATTCAGTACTTC	CASSPRTGDGNIQYF	TRBD1	TRBV11-2	TRBJ2-4	NA
TGTGCCAGCAGCCGACTTCCGGGACAATCAGCGGAAAAACTGTTTTTT	CASSRLPGQSAEKLFF	NA	TRBV7-8	TRBJ1-4	NA
TGTGCCAGCAGCCCAAATAGCAATCAGCCCCAGCATTTT	CASSPNSNQPQHF	NA	TRBV7-2	TRBJ1-5	NA
TGTGCCAGCAGCGAAGATATGACAGGGGGATATAGCAATCAGCCCCAGCATTTT	CASSEDMTGGYSNQPQHF	TRBD1	TRBV2	TRBJ1-5	NA
TGTGCCAGTAGTATAGATGGGCAGAGCTATGGCTACACCTTC	CASSIDGQSYGYTF	NA	TRBV19	TRBJ1-2	NA
TGTGCCAGCAGCTCCCCGGGAACTAACACTGAAGCTTTCTTT	CASSSPGTNTEAFF	NA	TRBV9	TRBJ1-1	NA
TGTGCCAGCAGTCCCCCGGTTCAAGAGACCCAGTACTTC	CASSPPVQETQYF	NA	TRBV7-8	TRBJ2-5	NA
TGTGCCAGCAGTGAGGGGCAGGGGCTTGATTCGGGCGGCTACACCTTC	CASSEGQGLDSGGYTF	NA	TRBV25-1	TRBJ1-2	NA
TGTGCCAGTAGTCCGACAGGGTCCGAGACCCAGTACTTC	CASSPTGSETQYF	TRBD1	TRBV19	TRBJ2-5	once
TGTGCCAGCAGCTCCTCCGGGGGGTCTACCGGGGAGCTGTTTTTT	CASSSSGGSTGELFF	TRBD2	TRBV7-3	TRBJ2-2	NA
TGTGCCAGCAGCTTAGGGGATAGGGGCCGGAACACTGAAGCTTTCTTT	CASSLGDRGRNTEAFF	NA	TRBV7-9	TRBJ1-1	NA
TGTGCCACCAGCAGAGGAGGTTACAATCAGCCCCAGCATTTT	CATSRGGYNQPQHF	NA	TRBV15	TRBJ1-5	NA
TGTGCCAGCAGCGTATCTAGCGGGGGAGTTTTGGGGCAGTTCTTC	CASSVSSGGVLGQFF	TRBD2	TRBV9	TRBJ2-1	NA
TGTGCCAGGGGGACAGGGGAAGGGGAGACCCAGTACTTC	CARGTGEGETQYF	TRBD1	TRBV14	TRBJ2-5	NA
TGTGCCAGTCGACCGGGAGGAATGGACGAGCAGTACTTC	CASRPGGMDEQYF	TRBD2	TRBV19	TRBJ2-7	NA
TGTGCCAGCAGCGTAGCCCAGGGAGGTCAAGAGACCCAGTACTTC	CASSVAQGGQETQYF	NA	TRBV9	TRBJ2-5	NA
TGTGCCGGTCTGACAGGGGACTACGTATCTAATGAAAAACTGTTTTTT	CAGLTGDYVSNEKLFF	TRBD1	TRBV7-9	TRBJ1-4	NA
TGTGCCAGCAGTGGGGCTCACTCAGGCTACGAGCAGTACTTC	CASSGAHSGYEQYF	NA	TRBV2	TRBJ2-7	NA
TGTGCCAGCAGCTTATGGCCCAACGAGAACACTGAAGCTTTCTTT	CASSLWPNENTEAFF	NA	TRBV7-9	TRBJ1-1	NA
TGTGCCACCAGCTCCCGGGACAGCTACGAGCGTGGCGAGCAGTACTTC	CATSSRDSYERGEQYF	TRBD1	TRBV15	TRBJ2-7	NA
TGTGCCAGCCGGGGGACGACTGAAGCTTTCTTT	CASRGTTEAFF	NA	TRBV12-3/TRBV12-4	TRBJ1-1	NA
TGTGCCAGCAGCCCAGGGGGCCTCAGCTCCTACGAGCAGTACTTC	CASSPGGLSSYEQYF	TRBD1	TRBV7-9	TRBJ2-7	NA
TGCGCCAGCAGACCGTACCGACAGGGAGTCCAAAAGGACTATGGCTACACCTTC	CASRPYRQGVQKDYGYTF	TRBD1	TRBV23-1	TRBJ1-2	NA
TGTGCCAGCAGTTACCCTGGGGGGGGGCATCCCTACGAGCAGTACTTC	CASSYPGGGHPYEQYF	NA	TRBV6-6	TRBJ2-7	NA
TGTGCCAGCAGCGTAACCTCCGGGGGACAGGGAAATCATTCACCCCTCCACTTT	CASSVTSGGQGNHSPLHF	TRBD1	TRBV9	TRBJ1-6	NA
TGTGCCAGCAGTTACTCGTCCAGGGGTTCATACTACGAGCAGTACTTC	CASSYSSRGSYYEQYF	NA	TRBV6-5	TRBJ2-7	NA
TGCGCCAGCAGCCGGAACGCCGGGACAGGGGATCCCGGGGAGCTGTTTTTT	CASSRNAGTGDPGELFF	TRBD1	TRBV4-3	TRBJ2-2	NA
TGTGCCACCAGCAGTCATCCGGGACAGGGACATCAAGAGACCCAGTACTTC	CATSSHPGQGHQETQYF	TRBD1	TRBV15	TRBJ2-5	NA
TGTGCCAGCAGTCCCCGCCTGATGGGGGCTGGGGAAAAACTGTTTTTT	CASSPRLMGAGEKLFF	NA	TRBV27	TRBJ1-4	NA
TGTGCCAGCAGTCACGGGACAGAGATACAAGAGACCCAGTACTTC	CASSHGTEIQETQYF	TRBD1	TRBV6-5	TRBJ2-5	few
TGTGCCAGCAGCGCTGGGACCGGGACAGGGGGGGTGAACACTGAAGCTTTCTTT	CASSAGTGTGGVNTEAFF	TRBD1	TRBV5-4	TRBJ1-1	NA
TGCGCCAGCAGCTTGGCGGCGGGGGGGCCGGGTGAGCAGTTCTTC	CASSLAAGGPGEQFF	TRBD2	TRBV5-1	TRBJ2-1	NA
TGTGCCAGTACAGCCGGACAGGGAAGAGGGACCGGGGAGCTGTTTTTT	CASTAGQGRGTGELFF	TRBD1	TRBV19	TRBJ2-2	NA
TGTGCCAGCAGCCCGGGGAGAGCCACACACTACGAGCAGTACTTC	CASSPGRATHYEQYF	NA	TRBV5-4	TRBJ2-7	few
TGCAGGACAGAAAAGGCAGCAAGTACCTTC	CRTEKAASTF	NA	TRBV29-1	TRBJ1-2	NA
TGTGCCAGCATCGAGGGGGCGAGCAGGGAAGCTTTCTTT	CASIEGASREAFF	TRBD1	TRBV7-6	TRBJ1-1	NA
TGTGCCAGCTCACCACCGGCCAGAGAGACCCAGTACTTC	CASSPPARETQYF	NA	TRBV18	TRBJ2-5	NA
TGTGCCAGCAGCAAATTGGGGGACAAAGGTCAGCCCCAGCATTTT	CASSKLGDKGQPQHF	NA	TRBV21-1	TRBJ1-5	NA
TGTGCCAGTAGTATAACAGGGAAGGACTATGGCTACACCTTC	CASSITGKDYGYTF	NA	TRBV19	TRBJ1-2	NA
TGTGCCAGCAGCTTCGCGGGGGGGGGCACCGGGGAGCTGTTTTTT	CASSFAGGGTGELFF	TRBD2	TRBV7-6	TRBJ2-2	NA
TGTGCCAGCAGCGTATGGTCGGGGGGGAAAGATACGCAGTATTTT	CASSVWSGGKDTQYF	TRBD2	TRBV9	TRBJ2-3	NA
TGCAGCGTTGAAGATCAGGGCAATGAGCAGTTCTTC	CSVEDQGNEQFF	NA	TRBV29-1	TRBJ2-1	NA
TGTGCCAGCAGCGTAGGGACAGGAGCTAACTATGGCTACACCTTC	CASSVGTGANYGYTF	TRBD1	TRBV9	TRBJ1-2	NA